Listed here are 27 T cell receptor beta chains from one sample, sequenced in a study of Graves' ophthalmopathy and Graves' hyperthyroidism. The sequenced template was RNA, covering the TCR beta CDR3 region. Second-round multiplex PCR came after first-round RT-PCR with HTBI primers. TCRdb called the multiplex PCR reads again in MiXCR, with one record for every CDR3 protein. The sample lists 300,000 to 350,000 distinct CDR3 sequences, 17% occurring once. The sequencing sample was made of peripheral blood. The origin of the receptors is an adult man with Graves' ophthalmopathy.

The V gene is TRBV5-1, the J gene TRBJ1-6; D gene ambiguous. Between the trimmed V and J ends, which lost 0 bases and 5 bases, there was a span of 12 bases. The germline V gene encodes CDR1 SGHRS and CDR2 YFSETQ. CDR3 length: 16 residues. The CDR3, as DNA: TGCGCCAGCAGCTTGGACTTCTGGGGAGATAATTCACCCCTCCACTTT. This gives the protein CASSLDFWGDNSPLHF.

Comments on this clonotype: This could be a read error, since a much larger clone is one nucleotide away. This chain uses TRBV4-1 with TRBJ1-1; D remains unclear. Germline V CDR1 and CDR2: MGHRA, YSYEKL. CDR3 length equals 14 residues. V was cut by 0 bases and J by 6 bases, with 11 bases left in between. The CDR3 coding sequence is TGCGCCAGCAGCCAAGATCCAGCGTGGGCTGAAGCTTTCTTT. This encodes CASSQDPAWAEAFF.

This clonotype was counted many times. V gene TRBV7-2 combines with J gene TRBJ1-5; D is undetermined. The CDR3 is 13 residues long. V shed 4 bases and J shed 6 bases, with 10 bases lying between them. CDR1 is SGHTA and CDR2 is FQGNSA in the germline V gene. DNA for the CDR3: TGTGCCAGCAGCTCCACGTGGCGTCAGCCCCAGCATTTT. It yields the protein CASSSTWRQPQHF.

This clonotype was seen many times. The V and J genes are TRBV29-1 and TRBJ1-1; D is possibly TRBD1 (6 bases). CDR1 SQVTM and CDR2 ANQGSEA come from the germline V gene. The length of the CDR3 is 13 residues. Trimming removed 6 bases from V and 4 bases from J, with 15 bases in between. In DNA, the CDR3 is TGCAGCGTGGTAGCTGGGGGCCTCACTGAAGCTTTCTTT. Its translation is CSVVAGGLTEAFF.

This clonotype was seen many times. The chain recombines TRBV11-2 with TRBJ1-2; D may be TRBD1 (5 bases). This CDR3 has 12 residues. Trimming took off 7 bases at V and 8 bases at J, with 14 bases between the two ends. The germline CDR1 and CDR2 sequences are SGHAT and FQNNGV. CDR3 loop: CASTIGAGGYTF. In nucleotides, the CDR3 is TGTGCCAGCACCATAGGGGCGGGGGGCTACACCTTC.

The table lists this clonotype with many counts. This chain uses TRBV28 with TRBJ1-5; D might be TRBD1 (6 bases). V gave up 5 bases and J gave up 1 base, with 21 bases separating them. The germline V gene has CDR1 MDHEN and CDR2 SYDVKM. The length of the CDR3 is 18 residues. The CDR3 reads CASSLTGTQIGSNQPQHF. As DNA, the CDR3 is TGTGCCAGCAGTCTCACCGGGACACAAATCGGGAGCAATCAGCCCCAGCATTTT.

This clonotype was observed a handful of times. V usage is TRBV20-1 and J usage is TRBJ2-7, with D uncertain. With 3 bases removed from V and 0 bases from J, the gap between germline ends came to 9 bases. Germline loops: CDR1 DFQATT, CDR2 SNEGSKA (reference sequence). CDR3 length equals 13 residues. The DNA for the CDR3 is TGCAGTGCTAGTAAAACGGCCTCCTACGAGCAGTACTTC. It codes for CSASKTASYEQYF.

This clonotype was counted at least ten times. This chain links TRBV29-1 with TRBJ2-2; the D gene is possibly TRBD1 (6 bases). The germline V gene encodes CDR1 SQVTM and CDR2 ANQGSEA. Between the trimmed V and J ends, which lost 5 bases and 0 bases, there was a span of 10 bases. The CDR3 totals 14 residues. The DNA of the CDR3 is TGCAGCGTTCTGGACAGATCGAACACCGGGGAGCTGTTTTTT. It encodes CSVLDRSNTGELFF.

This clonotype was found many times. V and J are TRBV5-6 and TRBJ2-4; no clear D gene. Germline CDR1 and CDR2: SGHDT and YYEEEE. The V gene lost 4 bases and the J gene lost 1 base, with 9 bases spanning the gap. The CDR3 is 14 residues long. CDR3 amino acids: CASSQTTAKNIQYF. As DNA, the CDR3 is TGTGCCAGCAGCCAAACGACGGCCAAAAACATTCAGTACTTC.

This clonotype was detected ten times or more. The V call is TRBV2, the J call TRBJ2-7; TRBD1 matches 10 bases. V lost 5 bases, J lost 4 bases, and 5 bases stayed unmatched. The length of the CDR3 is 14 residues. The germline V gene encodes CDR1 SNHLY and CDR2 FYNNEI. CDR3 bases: TGTGCCAGCAGTTGGGGACAGGGGAGATACGAGCAGTACTTC. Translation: CASSWGQGRYEQYF.

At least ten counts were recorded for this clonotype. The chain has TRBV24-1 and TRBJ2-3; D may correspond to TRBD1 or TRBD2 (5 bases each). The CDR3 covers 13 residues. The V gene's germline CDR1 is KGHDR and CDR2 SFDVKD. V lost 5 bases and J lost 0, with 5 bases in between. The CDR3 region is CATSGDSTDTQYF. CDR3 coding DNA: TGTGCCACCAGTGGGGACAGCACAGATACGCAGTATTTT.

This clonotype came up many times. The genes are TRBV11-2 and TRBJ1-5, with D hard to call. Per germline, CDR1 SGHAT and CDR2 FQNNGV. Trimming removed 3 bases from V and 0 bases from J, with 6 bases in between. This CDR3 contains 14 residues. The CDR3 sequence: CASSFHGSNQPQHF. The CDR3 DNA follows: TGTGCCAGCAGCTTTCATGGTAGCAATCAGCCCCAGCATTTT.

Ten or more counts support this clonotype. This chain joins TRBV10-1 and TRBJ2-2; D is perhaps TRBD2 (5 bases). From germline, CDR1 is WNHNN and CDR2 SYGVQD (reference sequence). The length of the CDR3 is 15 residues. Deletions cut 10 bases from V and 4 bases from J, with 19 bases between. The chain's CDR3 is CATSTSEVGTGELFF. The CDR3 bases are TGCGCCACCTCCACATCGGAGGTGGGCACCGGGGAGCTGTTTTTT.

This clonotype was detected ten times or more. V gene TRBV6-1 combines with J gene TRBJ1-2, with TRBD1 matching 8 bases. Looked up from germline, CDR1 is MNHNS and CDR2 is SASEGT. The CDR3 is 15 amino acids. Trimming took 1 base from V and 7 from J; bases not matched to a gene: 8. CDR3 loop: CASSEEHNRGFGYTF. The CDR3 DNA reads TGTGCCAGCAGTGAAGAACACAACAGGGGGTTTGGCTACACCTTC.

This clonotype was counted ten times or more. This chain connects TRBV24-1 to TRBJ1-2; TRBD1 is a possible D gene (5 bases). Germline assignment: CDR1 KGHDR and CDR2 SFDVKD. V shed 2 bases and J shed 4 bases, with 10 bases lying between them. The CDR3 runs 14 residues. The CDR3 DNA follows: TGTGCCACCAGTGATTCTGGGACGGCCTATGGCTACACCTTC. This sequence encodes CATSDSGTAYGYTF.

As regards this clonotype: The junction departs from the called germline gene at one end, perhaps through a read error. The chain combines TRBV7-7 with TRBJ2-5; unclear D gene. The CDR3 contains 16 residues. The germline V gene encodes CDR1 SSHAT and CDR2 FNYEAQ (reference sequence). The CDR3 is CASSLAYQDGQETQYF. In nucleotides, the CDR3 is TGTGCTAGCAGCTTAGCTTACCAAGACGGCCAAGAGACCCAGTACTTC. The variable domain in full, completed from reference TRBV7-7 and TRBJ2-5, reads GAGVSQSPRYKVTKRGQDVTLRCDPISSHATLYWYQQALGQGPEFLTYFNYEAQPDKSGLPSDRFSAERPEGSISTLTIQRTEQRDSAMYRCASSLAYQDGQETQYFGPGTRLLVL.

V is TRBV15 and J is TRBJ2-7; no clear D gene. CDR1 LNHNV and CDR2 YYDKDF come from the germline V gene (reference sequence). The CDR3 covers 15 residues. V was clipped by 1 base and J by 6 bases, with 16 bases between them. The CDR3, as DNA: TGTGCCACCAGCAGAGGTATTCAGGCGTCGGGCGAGCAGTACTTC. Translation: CATSRGIQASGEQYF.

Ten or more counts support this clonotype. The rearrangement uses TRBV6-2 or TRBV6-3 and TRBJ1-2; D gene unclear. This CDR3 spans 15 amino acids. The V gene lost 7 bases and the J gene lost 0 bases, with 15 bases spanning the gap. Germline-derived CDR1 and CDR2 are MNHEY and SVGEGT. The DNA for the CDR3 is TGTGCCAGCAATATGCGTTCGGGGTCTAACTATGGCTACACCTTC. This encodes CASNMRSGSNYGYTF.

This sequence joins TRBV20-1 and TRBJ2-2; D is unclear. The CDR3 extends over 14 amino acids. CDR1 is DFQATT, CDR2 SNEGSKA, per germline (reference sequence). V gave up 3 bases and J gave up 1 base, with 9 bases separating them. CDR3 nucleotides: TGCAGTGCTAGTTGGGCAGGGAACACCGGGGAGCTGTTTTTT. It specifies CSASWAGNTGELFF.

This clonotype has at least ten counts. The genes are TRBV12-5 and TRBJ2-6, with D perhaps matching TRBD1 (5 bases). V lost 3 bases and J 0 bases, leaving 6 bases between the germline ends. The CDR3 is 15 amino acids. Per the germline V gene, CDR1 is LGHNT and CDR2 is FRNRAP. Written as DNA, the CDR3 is TGTGCTAGTGGTTTTCAGGGCTCTGGGGCCAACGTCCTGACTTTC. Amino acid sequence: CASGFQGSGANVLTF. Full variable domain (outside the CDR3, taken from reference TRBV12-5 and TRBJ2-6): DARVTQTPRHKVTEMGQEVTMRCQPILGHNTVFWYRQTMMQGLELLAYFRNRAPLDDSGMPKDRFSAEMPDATLATLKIQPSEPRDSAVYFCASGFQGSGANVLTFGAGSRLTVL.

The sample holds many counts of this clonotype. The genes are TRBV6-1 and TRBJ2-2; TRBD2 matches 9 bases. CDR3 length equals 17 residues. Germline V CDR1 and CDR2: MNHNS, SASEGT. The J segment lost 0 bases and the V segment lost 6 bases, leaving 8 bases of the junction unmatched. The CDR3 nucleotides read TGTGCCAGCAGACGGACAGGACTAGCGTCGAACACCGGGGAGCTGTTTTTT. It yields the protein CASRRTGLASNTGELFF.

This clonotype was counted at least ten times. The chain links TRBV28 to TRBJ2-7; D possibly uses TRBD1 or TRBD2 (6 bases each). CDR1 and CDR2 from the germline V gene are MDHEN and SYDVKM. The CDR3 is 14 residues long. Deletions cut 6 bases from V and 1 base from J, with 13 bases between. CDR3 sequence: CASSRPGASYEQYF. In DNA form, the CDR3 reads TGTGCCAGCAGCCGCCCGGGGGCGTCCTACGAGCAGTACTTC.

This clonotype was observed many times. CDR3 protein: CSARRLAGGGEAFF. CDR3 in DNA: TGCAGTGCTAGGAGATTGGCCGGGGGCGGTGAAGCTTTCTTT. The V call is TRBV20-1, the J call TRBJ1-1, with TRBD1 as a possible D gene (6 bases). Trimming pared 3 bases from V and 7 bases from J, leaving 18 bases between. Looked up from germline, CDR1 is DFQATT and CDR2 is SNEGSKA (reference sequence). The CDR3 is 14 amino acids.

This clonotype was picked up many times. CDR3 in amino acids: CASSHGATSGANVLTF. For the CDR3, the DNA is TGCGCCAGCAGCCATGGGGCGACCTCTGGGGCCAACGTCCTGACTTTC. J is TRBJ2-6 and V is TRBV5-1; a possible D gene is TRBD1 (5 bases). The CDR3 length is 16 residues. Trimming pared 4 bases from V and 0 bases from J, leaving 11 bases between. Germline CDR1 SGHRS, CDR2 YFSETQ.

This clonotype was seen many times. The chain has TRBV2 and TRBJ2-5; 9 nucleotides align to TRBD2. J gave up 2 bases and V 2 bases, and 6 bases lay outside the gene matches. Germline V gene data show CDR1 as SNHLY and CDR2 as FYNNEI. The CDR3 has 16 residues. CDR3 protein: CASSEPVAGGQETQYF. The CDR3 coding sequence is TGTGCCAGCAGTGAACCGGTCGCGGGAGGGCAAGAGACCCAGTACTTC.

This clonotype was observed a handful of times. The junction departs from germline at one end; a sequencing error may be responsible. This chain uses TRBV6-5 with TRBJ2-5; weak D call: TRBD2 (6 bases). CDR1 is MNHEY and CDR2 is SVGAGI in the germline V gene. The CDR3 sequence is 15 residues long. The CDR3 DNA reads TGTGCCAGCAGTTACGGATGGGGAGGAGAGGAGACCCAGTGCTTC. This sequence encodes CASSYGWGGEETQCF.

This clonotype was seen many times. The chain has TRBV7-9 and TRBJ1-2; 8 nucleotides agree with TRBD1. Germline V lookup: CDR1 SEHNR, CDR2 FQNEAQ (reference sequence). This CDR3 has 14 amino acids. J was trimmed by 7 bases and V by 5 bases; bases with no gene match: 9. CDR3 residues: CASSPTQGALGYTF. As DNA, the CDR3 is TGTGCCAGCAGCCCGACCCAGGGGGCGCTTGGCTACACCTTC.